The T cell receptor (beta chain) under discussion was sequenced for a study of blood T cell repertoires in COVID-19. As for the study in general: COVID-19 samples, acute and convalescent, were from the United States, Italy and Spain. In each case, the material was cDNA or gDNA derived from T cells, B-cell-depleted T cells, or PBMCs.

Authors' processing steps: Using reference gene primer amplification, nucleated cell counts were estimated. Data came from immunoSEQ multiplex PCR; TCRdb stores just in-frame clones and leaves some out. V and J calls and clone size are those listed in that table; D and trimming were worked out from the DNA. The sample has roughly 56,000 clones; over 90% are singletons. Germline CDR1 is MNHEY and CDR2 is SMNVEV (reference sequence). This CDR3 contains 11 residues. Trimming took off 8 bases at V and 4 bases at J, with 6 bases between the two ends. Sequencing was done on a sample of peripheral blood. The receptor was isolated from a man aged 50 or older with active COVID-19. The V and J genes are TRBV27 and TRBJ1-3; D remains ambiguous. CDR3 bases: TGTGCCAGCCGCCAGGGAAACACCATATATTTT. Protein product: CASRQGNTIYF.